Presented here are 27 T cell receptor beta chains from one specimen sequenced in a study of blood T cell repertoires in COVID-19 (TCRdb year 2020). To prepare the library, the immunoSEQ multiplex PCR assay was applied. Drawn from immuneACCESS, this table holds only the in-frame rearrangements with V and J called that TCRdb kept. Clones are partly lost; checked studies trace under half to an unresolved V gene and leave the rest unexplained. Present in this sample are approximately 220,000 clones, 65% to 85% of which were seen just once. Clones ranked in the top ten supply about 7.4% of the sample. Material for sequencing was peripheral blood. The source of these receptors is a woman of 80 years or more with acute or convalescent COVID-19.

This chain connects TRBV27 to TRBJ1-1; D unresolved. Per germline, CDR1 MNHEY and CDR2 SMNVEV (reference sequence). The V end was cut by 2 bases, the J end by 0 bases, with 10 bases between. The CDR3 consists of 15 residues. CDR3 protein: CASSLESGMNTEAFF. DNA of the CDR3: TGTGCCAGCAGTTTAGAGTCGGGGATGAACACTGAAGCTTTCTTT.

The CDR3: CATSRGRGTANTGELFF. CDR3 bases: TGTGCCACCAGCAGAGGCCGCGGGACAGCGAACACCGGGGAGCTGTTTTTT. The chain recombines TRBV15 with TRBJ2-2; maybe TRBD1 (7 bases). V was cut by 1 base and J by 0 bases, with 12 bases left in between. Germline CDR1 reads LNHNV; CDR2 reads YYDKDF (reference sequence). This CDR3 comprises 17 residues.

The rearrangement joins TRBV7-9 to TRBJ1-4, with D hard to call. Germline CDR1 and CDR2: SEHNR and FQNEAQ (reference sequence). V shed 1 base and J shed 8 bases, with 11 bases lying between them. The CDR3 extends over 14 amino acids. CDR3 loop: CASSLEGGGEKLFF. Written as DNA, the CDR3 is TGTGCCAGCAGCTTAGAAGGAGGTGGAGAAAAACTGTTTTTT.

CDR3 sequence: CASSFIENTEAFF. The CDR3 coding sequence is TGTGCCAGCAGTTTTATAGAGAACACTGAAGCTTTCTTT. This chain links TRBV12-3 or TRBV12-4 with TRBJ1-1; no clear D. Trimming removed 3 bases from V and 1 base from J, with 6 bases in between. CDR3 length: 13 residues.

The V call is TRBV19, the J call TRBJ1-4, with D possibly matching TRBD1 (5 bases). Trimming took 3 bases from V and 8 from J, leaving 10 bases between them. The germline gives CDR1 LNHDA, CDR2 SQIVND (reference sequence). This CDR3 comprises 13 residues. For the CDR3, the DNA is TGTGCCAGTAGTATTAGGCGGGGCGAAAAACTGTTTTTT. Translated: CASSIRRGEKLFF.

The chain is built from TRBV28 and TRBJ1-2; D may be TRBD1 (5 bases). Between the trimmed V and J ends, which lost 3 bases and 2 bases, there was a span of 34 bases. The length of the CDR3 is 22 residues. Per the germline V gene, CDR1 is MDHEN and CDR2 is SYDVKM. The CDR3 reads CASSFPPGRQGTLSALNYGYTF. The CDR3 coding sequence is TGTGCCAGCAGTTTTCCTCCAGGGAGGCAGGGAACTCTCTCAGCGCTCAACTATGGCTACACCTTC.

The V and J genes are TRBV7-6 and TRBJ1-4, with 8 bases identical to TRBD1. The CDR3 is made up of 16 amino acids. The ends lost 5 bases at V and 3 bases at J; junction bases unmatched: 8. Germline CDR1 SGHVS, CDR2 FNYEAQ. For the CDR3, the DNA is TGTGCCAGCAGCGAAGAACCGGGACAGGCTAATGAAAAACTGTTTTTT. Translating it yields CASSEEPGQANEKLFF.

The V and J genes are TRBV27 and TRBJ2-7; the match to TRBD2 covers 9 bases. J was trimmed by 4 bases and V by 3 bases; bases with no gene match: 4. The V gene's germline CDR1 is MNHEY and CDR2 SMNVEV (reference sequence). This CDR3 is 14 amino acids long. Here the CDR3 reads CASSFSGRSYEQYF. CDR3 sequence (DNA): TGTGCCAGCAGTTTTAGCGGGAGATCATACGAGCAGTACTTC.

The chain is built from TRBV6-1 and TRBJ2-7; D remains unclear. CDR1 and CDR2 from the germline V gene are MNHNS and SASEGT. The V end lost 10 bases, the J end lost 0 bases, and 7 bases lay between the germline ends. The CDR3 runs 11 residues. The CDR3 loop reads CATASSYEQYF. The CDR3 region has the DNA TGTGCCACCGCTAGCTCCTACGAGCAGTACTTC.

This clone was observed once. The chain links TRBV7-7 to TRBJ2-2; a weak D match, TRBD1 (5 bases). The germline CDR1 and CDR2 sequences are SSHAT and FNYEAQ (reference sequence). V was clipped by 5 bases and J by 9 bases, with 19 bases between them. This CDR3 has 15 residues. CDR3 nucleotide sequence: TGTGCCAGCAGCCTATCCGACAGCCTCGAACGGGAGCTGTTTTTT. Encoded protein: CASSLSDSLERELFF.

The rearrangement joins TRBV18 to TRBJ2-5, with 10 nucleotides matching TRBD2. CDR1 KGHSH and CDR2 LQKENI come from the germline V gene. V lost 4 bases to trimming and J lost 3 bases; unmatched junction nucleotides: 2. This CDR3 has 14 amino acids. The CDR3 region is CASSQRGGKETQYF. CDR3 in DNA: TGTGCCAGCTCACAGCGGGGGGGCAAAGAGACCCAGTACTTC.

The chain's CDR3 is CASSFYGTGFDQPQHF. Written as DNA, the CDR3 is TGTGCCAGCAGCTTTTACGGGACAGGTTTTGATCAGCCCCAGCATTTT. The gene calls are TRBV5-6 and TRBJ1-5; 8 bases line up with TRBD1. The junction had 9 bases not matched to a gene; V was cut back by 2 bases and J by 5 bases. CDR3 length: 16 amino acids. Germline CDR1 is SGHDT and CDR2 is YYEEEE.

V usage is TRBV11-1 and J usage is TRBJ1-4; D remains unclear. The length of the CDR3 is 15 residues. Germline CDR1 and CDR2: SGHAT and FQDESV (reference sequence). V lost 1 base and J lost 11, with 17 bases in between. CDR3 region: CASSLEPSGNGKLFF. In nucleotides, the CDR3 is TGTGCCAGCAGCTTAGAGCCTAGCGGGAACGGCAAACTGTTTTTT.

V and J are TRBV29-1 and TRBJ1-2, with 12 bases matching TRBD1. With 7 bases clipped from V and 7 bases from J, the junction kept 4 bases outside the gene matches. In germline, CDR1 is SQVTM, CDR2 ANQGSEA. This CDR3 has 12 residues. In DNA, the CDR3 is TGCAGCGGGGACAGGGGGCGCGGTGGCTACACCTTC. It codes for CSGDRGRGGYTF.

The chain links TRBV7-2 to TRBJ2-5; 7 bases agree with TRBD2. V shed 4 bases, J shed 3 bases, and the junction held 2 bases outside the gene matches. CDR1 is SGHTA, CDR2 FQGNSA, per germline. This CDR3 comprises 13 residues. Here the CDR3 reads CASSSGLEETQYF. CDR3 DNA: TGTGCCAGCAGCTCCGGACTAGAAGAGACCCAGTACTTC.

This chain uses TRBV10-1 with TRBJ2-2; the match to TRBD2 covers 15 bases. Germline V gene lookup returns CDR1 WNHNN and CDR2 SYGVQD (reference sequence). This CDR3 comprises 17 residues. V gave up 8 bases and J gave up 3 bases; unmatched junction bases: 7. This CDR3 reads CASFRTSGGADTGELFF. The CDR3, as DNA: TGCGCCAGCTTTAGGACTAGCGGGGGGGCGGACACCGGGGAGCTGTTTTTT.

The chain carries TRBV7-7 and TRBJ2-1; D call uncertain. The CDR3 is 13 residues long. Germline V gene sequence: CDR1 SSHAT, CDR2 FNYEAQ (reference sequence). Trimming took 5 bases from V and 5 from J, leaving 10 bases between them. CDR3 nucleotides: TGTGCCAGCAGCCTTAATACAGACAATGAGCAGTTCTTC. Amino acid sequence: CASSLNTDNEQFF.

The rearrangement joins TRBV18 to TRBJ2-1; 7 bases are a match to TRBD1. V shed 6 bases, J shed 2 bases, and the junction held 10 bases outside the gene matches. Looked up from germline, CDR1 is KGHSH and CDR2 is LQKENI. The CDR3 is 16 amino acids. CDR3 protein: CASSRVGDRAYNEQFF. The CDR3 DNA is TGTGCCAGCTCCCGAGTAGGAGACAGGGCCTACAATGAGCAGTTCTTC.

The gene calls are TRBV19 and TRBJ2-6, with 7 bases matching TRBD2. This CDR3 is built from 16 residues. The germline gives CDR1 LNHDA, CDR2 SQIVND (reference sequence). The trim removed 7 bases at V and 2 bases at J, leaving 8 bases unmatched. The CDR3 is CASTRREGPGANVLTF. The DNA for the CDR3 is TGTGCCAGTACTCGCAGGGAGGGGCCTGGGGCCAACGTCCTGACTTTC. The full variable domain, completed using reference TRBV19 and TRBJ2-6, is DGGITQSPKYLFRKEGQNVTLSCEQNLNHDAMYWYRQDPGQGLRLIYYSQIVNDFQKGDIAEGYSVSREKKESFPLTVTSAQKNPTAFYLCASTRREGPGANVLTFGAGSRLTVL.

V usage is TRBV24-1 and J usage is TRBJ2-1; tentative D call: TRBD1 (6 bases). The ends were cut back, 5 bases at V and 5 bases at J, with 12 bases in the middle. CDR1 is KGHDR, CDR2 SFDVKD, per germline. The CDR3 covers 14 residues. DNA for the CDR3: TGTGCCACCAGTGGTCTCACAGGGAACAATGAGCAGTTCTTC. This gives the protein CATSGLTGNNEQFF.

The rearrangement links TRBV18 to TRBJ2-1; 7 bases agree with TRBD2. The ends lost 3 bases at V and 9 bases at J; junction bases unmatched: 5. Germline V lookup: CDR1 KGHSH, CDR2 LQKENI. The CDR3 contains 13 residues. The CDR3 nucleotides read TGTGCCAGCTCACCCGGGACTAACTCTGAGCAGTTCTTC. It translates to CASSPGTNSEQFF.

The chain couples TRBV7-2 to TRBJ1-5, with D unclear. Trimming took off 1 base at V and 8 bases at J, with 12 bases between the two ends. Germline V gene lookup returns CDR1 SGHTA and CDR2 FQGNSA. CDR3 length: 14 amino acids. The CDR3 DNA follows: TGTGCCAGCAGCTTAGATAGGGTGGGAGAGCCCCAGCATTTT. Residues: CASSLDRVGEPQHF.

The CDR3 spells CASRKGLARQETQYF. CDR3 DNA sequence: TGTGCCAGTAGAAAGGGACTAGCCCGCCAAGAGACCCAGTACTTC. The chain is built from TRBV19 and TRBJ2-5, with 9 positions matching TRBD2. The germline CDR1 and CDR2 sequences are LNHDA and SQIVND (reference sequence). The CDR3 consists of 15 residues. J lost 1 base, V lost 6 bases, and 6 bases had no gene match.

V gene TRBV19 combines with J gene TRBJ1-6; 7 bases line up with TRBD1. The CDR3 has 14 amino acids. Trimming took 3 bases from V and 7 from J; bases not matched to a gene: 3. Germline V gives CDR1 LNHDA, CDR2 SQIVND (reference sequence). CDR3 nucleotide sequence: TGTGCCAGTAGTATGGGACAGAGGAATTCACCCCTCCACTTT. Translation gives CASSMGQRNSPLHF.

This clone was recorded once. CDR3: CATHAGGGLEETQYF. The CDR3 coding sequence is TGTGCCACCCATGCTGGCGGGGGGCTGGAAGAGACCCAGTACTTC. The chain has TRBV19 and TRBJ2-5; 8 nucleotides align to TRBD2. The J segment lost 3 bases and the V segment lost 10 bases, leaving 13 bases of the junction unmatched. The CDR3 length is 15 residues. CDR1 is LNHDA, CDR2 SQIVND, per germline (reference sequence).

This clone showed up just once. CDR3: CASSLPLAGVYNEQFF. As DNA, the CDR3 is TGCGCCAGCAGCTTGCCCCTAGCGGGGGTGTACAATGAGCAGTTCTTC. This rearrangement joins TRBV5-1 to TRBJ2-1; TRBD2 matches 10 bases. The CDR3 has 16 residues. From germline, CDR1 is SGHRS and CDR2 YFSETQ. J gave up 4 bases and V 1 base, and 5 bases lay outside the gene matches.

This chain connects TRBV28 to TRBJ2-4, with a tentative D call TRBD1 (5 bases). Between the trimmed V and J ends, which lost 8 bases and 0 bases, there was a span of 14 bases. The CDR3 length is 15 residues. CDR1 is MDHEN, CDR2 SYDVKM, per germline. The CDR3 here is CASESQGLAKNIQYF. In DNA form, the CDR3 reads TGTGCCAGCGAATCTCAGGGTTTAGCCAAAAACATTCAGTACTTC.